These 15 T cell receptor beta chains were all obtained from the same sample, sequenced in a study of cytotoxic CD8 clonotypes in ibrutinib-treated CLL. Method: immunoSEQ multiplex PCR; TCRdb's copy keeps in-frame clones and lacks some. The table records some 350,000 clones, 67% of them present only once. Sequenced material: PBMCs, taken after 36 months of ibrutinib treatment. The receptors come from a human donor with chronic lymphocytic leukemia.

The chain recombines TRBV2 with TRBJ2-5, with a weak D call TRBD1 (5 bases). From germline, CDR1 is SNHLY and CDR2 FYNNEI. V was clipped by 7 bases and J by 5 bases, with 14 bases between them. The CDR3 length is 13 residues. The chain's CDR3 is CASTQRGRETQYF. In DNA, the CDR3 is TGTGCCAGCACTCAAAGGGGCCGGGAGACCCAGTACTTC.

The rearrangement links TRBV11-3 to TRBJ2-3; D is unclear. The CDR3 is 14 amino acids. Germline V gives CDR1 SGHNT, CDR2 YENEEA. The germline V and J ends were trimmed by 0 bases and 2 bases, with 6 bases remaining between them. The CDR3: CASSLDPSTDTQYF. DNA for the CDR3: TGTGCCAGCAGCTTAGATCCCTCCACAGATACGCAGTATTTT.

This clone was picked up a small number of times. The CDR3 DNA reads as TGTGCCAGCAGCTTGGCCTACACAGGGTTAGATGAGCAGTTCTTC. Translation gives CASSLAYTGLDEQFF. The rearrangement links TRBV5-6 to TRBJ2-1, with a tentative D call TRBD1 (6 bases). This CDR3 comprises 15 residues. Trimming shortened V by 0 bases and J by 8 bases, and 15 bases separated the two germline ends. CDR1 SGHDT and CDR2 YYEEEE come from the germline V gene.

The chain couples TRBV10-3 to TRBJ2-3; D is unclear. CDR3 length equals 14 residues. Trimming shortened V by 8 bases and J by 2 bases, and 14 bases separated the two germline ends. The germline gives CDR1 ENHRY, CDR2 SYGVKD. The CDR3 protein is CAISLDGDTDTQYF. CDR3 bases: TGTGCCATCTCCCTGGACGGCGACACAGATACGCAGTATTTT.

This chain's CDR3 is CASSLQGTDTQYF. The CDR3 DNA reads TGTGCCAGCAGCCTACAGGGGACAGATACGCAGTATTTT. The chain links TRBV9 to TRBJ2-3, with 7 nucleotides matching TRBD1. Unmatched junction bases numbered 2, after V lost 4 bases and J lost 3 bases. CDR3 length: 13 amino acids. From germline, CDR1 is SGDLS and CDR2 YYNGEE.

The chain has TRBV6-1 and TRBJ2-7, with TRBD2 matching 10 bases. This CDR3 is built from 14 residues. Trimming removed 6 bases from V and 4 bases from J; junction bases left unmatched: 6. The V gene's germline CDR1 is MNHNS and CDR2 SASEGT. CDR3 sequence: CASSRTSGLYEQYF. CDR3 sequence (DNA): TGTGCCAGCAGCCGGACTAGCGGACTTTACGAGCAGTACTTC.

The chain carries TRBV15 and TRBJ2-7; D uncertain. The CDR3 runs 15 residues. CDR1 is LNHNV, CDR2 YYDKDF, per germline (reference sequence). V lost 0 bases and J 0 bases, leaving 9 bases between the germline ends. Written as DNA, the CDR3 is TGTGCCACCAGCAGAGATAACGGTCACTCCTACGAGCAGTACTTC. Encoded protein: CATSRDNGHSYEQYF.

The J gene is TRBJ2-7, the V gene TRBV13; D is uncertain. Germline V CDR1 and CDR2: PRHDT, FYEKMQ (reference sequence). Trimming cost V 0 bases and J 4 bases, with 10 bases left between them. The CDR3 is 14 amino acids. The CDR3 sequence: CASSLGPIPYEQYF. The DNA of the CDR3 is TGTGCCAGCAGCTTAGGGCCCATCCCTTACGAGCAGTACTTC.

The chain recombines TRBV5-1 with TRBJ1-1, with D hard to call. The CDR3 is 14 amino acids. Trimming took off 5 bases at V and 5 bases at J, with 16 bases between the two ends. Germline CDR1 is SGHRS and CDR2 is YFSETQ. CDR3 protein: CASSLPPPNTEAFF. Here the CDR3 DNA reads TGCGCCAGCAGTTTACCCCCCCCGAATACTGAAGCTTTCTTT.

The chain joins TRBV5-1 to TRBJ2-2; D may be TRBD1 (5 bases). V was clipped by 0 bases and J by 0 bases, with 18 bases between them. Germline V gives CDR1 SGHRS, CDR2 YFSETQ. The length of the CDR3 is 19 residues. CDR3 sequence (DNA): TGCGCCAGCAGCTTGGTTAGGGGCGACAGAACAACGAACACCGGGGAGCTGTTTTTT. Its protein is CASSLVRGDRTTNTGELFF.

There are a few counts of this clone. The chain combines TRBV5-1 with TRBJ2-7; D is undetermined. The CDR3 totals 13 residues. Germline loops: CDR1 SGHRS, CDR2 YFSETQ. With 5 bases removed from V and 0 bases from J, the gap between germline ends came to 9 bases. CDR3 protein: CASRSPLSYEQYF. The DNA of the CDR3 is TGCGCCAGCAGGTCACCACTCTCCTACGAGCAGTACTTC.

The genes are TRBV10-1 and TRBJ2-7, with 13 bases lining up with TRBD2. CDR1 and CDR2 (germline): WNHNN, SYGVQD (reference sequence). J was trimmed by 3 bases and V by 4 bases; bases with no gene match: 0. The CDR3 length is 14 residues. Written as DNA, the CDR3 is TGCGCCAGCAGTGGGACTAGCGGGGGCTACGAGCAGTACTTC. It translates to CASSGTSGGYEQYF.

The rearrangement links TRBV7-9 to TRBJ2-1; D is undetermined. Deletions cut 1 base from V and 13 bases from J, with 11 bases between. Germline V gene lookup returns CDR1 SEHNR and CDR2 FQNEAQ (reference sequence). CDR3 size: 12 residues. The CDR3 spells CASSLEVWLQFF. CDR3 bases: TGTGCCAGCAGCTTAGAGGTCTGGCTACAGTTCTTC.

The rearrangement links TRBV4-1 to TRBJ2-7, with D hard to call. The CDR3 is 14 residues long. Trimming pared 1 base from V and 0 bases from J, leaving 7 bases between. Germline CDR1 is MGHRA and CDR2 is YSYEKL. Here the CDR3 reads CASSQGLVSYEQYF. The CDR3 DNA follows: TGCGCCAGCAGCCAAGGACTGGTCTCCTACGAGCAGTACTTC.

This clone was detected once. CDR3 in DNA: TGTGCCAGCAGTTACCCAGACAGACCGTACGAGCAGTACTTC. It encodes CASSYPDRPYEQYF. V and J are TRBV6-5 and TRBJ2-7; D possibly corresponds to TRBD1 (5 bases). Germline lookup yields CDR1 MNHEY and CDR2 SVGAGI. This CDR3 spans 14 amino acids. The ends were cut back, 2 bases at V and 4 bases at J, with 12 bases in the middle.